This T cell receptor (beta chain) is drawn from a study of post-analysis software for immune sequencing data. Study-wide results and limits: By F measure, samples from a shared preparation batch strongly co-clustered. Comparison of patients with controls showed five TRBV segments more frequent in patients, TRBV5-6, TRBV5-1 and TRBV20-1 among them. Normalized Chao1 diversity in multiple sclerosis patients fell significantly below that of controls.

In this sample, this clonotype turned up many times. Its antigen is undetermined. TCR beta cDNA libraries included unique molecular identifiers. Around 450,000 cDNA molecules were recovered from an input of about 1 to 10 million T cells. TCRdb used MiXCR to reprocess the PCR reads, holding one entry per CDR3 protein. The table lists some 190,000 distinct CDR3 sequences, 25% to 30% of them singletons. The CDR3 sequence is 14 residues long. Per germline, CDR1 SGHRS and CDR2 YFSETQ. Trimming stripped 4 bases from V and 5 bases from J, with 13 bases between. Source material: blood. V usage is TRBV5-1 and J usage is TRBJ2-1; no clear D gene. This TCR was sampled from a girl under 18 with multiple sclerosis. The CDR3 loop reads CASSIHLLHNEQFF. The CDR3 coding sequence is TGCGCCAGCAGCATCCACCTTCTGCACAATGAGCAGTTCTTC.